The T cell receptor (beta chain) under discussion was sequenced for a study of blood T cell repertoires in COVID-19. Turning to the study itself: Collection of acute and convalescent COVID-19 samples took place in the United States, Italy and Spain. T cells, B-cell-depleted T cells, or PBMCs supplied cDNA or gDNA.

Original handling: Scientists estimated how many nucleated cells there were by amplifying reference gene primers. The method was immunoSEQ multiplex PCR; TCRdb's version includes in-frame clones alone and lacks a portion of them. V and J calls and clone size follow that table, whereas D and trimming were derived from the DNA. Counted here are 350,000 to 450,000 clones, 70% to 90% occurring once; the ten biggest clones make up roughly 7.1%. Seattle patients were enrolled while actively infected and followed longitudinally. The sample comprised peripheral blood. This TCR came from a woman in her fifties or sixties with COVID-19, enrolled during active disease.

CDR3 DNA sequence: TGTGCCAGCAGTTTCGGGGTTAATTCACCCCTCCACTTT. Encoded protein: CASSFGVNSPLHF. This chain connects TRBV6-5 to TRBJ1-6, with D uncertain. V was pared by 4 bases and J by 6 bases, with 7 bases between. The CDR3 length is 13 residues. Looked up from germline, CDR1 is MNHEY and CDR2 is SVGAGI.